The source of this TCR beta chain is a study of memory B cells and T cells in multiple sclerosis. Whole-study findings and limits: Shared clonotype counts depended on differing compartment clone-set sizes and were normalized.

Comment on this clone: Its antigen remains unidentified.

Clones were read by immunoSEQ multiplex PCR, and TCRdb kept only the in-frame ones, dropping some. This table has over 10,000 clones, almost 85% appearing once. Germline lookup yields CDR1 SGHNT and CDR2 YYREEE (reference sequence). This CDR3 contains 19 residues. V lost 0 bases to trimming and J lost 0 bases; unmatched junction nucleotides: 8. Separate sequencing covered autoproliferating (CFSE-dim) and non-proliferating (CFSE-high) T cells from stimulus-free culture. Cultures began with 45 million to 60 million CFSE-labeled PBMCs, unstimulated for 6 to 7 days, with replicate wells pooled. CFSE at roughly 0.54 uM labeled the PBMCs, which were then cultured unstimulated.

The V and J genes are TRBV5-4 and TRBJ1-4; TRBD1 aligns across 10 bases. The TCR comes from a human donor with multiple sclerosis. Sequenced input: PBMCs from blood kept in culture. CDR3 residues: CASSLAGTGAKSTNEKLFF. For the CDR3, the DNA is TGTGCCAGCAGCTTGGCCGGGACAGGGGCGAAGTCAACTAATGAAAAACTGTTTTTT. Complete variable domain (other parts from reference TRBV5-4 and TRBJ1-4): ETGVTQSPTHLIKTRGQQVTLRCSSQSGHNTVSWYQQALGQGPQFIFQYYREEENGRGNFPPRFSGLQFPNYSSELNVNALELDDSALYLCASSLAGTGAKSTNEKLFFGSGTQLSVL.